The 14 T cell receptor beta chains listed next were all sequenced from one sample in a study of T-cell memory formation after mild COVID-19. TCRdb fed the 5' RACE reads into MiXCR, producing one record per CDR3 protein. The sample lists approximately 500,000 distinct CDR3 sequences; 20% to 30% were seen once. Material: PBMCs or a T cell subset sorted from them (not recorded which). The source is an adult woman who had mild COVID-19 (a few samples of this study predate the infection). Cell type and time point are not known.

This chain joins TRBV7-2 and TRBJ1-2; tentatively, D is TRBD1 (6 bases). This CDR3 comprises 13 residues. The V end lost 8 bases, the J end lost 4 bases, and 14 bases lay between the germline ends. Looked up from germline, CDR1 is SGHTA and CDR2 is FQGNSA. CDR3 protein: CASVSGVGYGYTF. CDR3 DNA: TGTGCCAGCGTCTCAGGGGTGGGCTATGGCTACACCTTC.

This clonotype was seen just once. CDR3 in DNA: TGTGCCAGTAGTGTGGGGGCTGAGCAGTTCTTC. This gives the protein CASSVGAEQFF. This chain uses TRBV19 with TRBJ2-1; weak D call: TRBD1 (6 bases). Germline lookup yields CDR1 LNHDA and CDR2 SQIVND (reference sequence). Deletions cut 5 bases from V and 9 bases from J, with 8 bases between. The CDR3 is 11 amino acids.

This clonotype was observed many times. The V and J genes are TRBV7-2 and TRBJ2-7; D unresolved. Germline V lookup: CDR1 SGHTA, CDR2 FQGNSA. Trimming pared 3 bases from V and 3 bases from J, leaving 9 bases between. The CDR3 runs to 13 residues. The CDR3 DNA is TGTGCCAGCAGCTTTACTCTCAACTACGAGCAGTACTTC. It encodes CASSFTLNYEQYF.

The V gene is TRBV5-6, the J gene TRBJ1-1; no definite D call. CDR3 size: 13 residues. The ends were cut back, 3 bases at V and 1 base at J, with 7 bases in the middle. Germline V gene lookup returns CDR1 SGHDT and CDR2 YYEEEE. CDR3 loop: CASSWSGNTEAFF. In DNA, the CDR3 is TGTGCCAGCAGCTGGTCAGGGAACACTGAAGCTTTCTTT. Full variable domain (missing parts from reference TRBV5-6 and TRBJ1-1): DAGVTQSPTHLIKTRGQQVTLRCSPKSGHDTVSWYQQALGQGPQFIFQYYEEEERQRGNFPDRFSGHQFPNYSSELNVNALLLGDSALYLCASSWSGNTEAFFGQGTRLTVV.

This clonotype has ten or more counts. The chain employs TRBV23-1 and TRBJ2-1; 7 positions agree with TRBD2. TRBV23-1 is given ORF status, its function remaining uncertain. CDR3 length: 16 residues. Trimming cost V 1 base and J 2 bases; bases outside gene matches: 5. The CDR3 DNA is TGCGCCAGCAGTCAATTGCGCGGGAGCCCCTACAATGAGCAGTTCTTC. The encoded protein is CASSQLRGSPYNEQFF.

The chain has TRBV7-2 and TRBJ1-5; D is uncertain. Germline CDR1 reads SGHTA; CDR2 reads FQGNSA. The CDR3 covers 15 residues. V lost 0 bases and J 0 bases, leaving 6 bases between the germline ends. The CDR3 here is CASSLAAVSNQPQHF. Here the CDR3 DNA reads TGTGCCAGCAGCTTAGCGGCAGTTAGCAATCAGCCCCAGCATTTT.

This clonotype came up a few times. The gene calls are TRBV3-1 and TRBJ2-3; TRBD2 agrees at 7 bases. CDR1 and CDR2 (germline): LGHDT, YNNKEL (reference sequence). There are 18 residues in the CDR3. V shed 4 bases and J 0 bases; nucleotides not matched to a gene: 13. CDR3 sequence (DNA): TGTGCCAGCAGCCCCCCGACCCATAGCGGGCCTAGCACAGATACGCAGTATTTT. Its protein is CASSPPTHSGPSTDTQYF.

The rearrangement links TRBV7-2 to TRBJ2-1; 12 nucleotides line up with TRBD2. CDR1 is SGHTA, CDR2 FQGNSA, per germline. With V trimmed by 3 bases and J by 3 bases, 3 bases remained unmatched. This CDR3 contains 16 residues. The DNA for the CDR3 is TGTGCCAGCAGCTTCTGGACTAGCGGGGACTACAATGAGCAGTTCTTC. It is translated as CASSFWTSGDYNEQFF.

The gene calls are TRBV10-3 and TRBJ2-3; TRBD1 matches 7 bases. The CDR3 is 13 residues long. The germline gives CDR1 ENHRY, CDR2 SYGVKD. Trimming removed 10 bases from V and 2 bases from J; junction bases left unmatched: 6. CDR3 DNA sequence: TGTGCCAGTGCCGGGACAGACACAGATACGCAGTATTTT. Encoded protein: CASAGTDTDTQYF.

In this sample, this clonotype turned up a few times. The chain links TRBV15 to TRBJ2-5; no reliable D call. V gave up 0 bases and J gave up 4 bases, with 12 bases separating them. The length of the CDR3 is 15 residues. Germline loops: CDR1 LNHNV, CDR2 YYDKDF (reference sequence). CDR3 residues: CATSRDDLAVETQYF. The CDR3 coding sequence is TGTGCCACCAGCAGAGATGATTTGGCCGTAGAGACCCAGTACTTC. Drawing the rest from reference TRBV15 and TRBJ2-5, the complete variable domain is DAMVIQNPRYQVTQFGKPVTLSCSQTLNHNVMYWYQQKSSQAPKLLFHYYDKDFNNEADTPDNFQSRRPNTSFCFLDIRSPGLGDTAMYLCATSRDDLAVETQYFGPGTRLLVL.

V gene TRBV7-3 combines with J gene TRBJ2-1; possibly TRBD2 for D (5 bases). CDR1 and CDR2 (germline): SGHTA, FQGTGA. V lost 5 bases, J lost 9 bases, and 14 bases lay in between. This CDR3 contains 13 residues. As DNA, the CDR3 is TGTGCCAGCAGCCCCGGGATGTTGACTGAGCAGTTCTTC. This translates into CASSPGMLTEQFF.

The J gene is TRBJ2-1, the V gene TRBV4-2, with 8 bases matching TRBD1. Germline V gene lookup returns CDR1 LGHNA and CDR2 YNFKEQ. V lost 1 base to trimming and J lost 6 bases; unmatched junction nucleotides: 8. CDR3 length equals 16 residues. The CDR3: CASSQAGGGLGNEQFF. As DNA, the CDR3 is TGTGCCAGCAGCCAAGCAGGGGGCGGACTGGGCAATGAGCAGTTCTTC.

The chain recombines TRBV27 with TRBJ2-7, with TRBD1 as a possible D gene (6 bases). The V gene's germline CDR1 is MNHEY and CDR2 SMNVEV (reference sequence). Between the trimmed V and J ends, which lost 11 bases and 6 bases, there was a span of 26 bases. CDR3 length: 15 residues. In DNA form, the CDR3 reads TGTGCCTGCTCCCCTTTTCAGGGGTCGGGTACCGAGCAGTACTTC. Residues: CACSPFQGSGTEQYF.

This clonotype was counted between two and nine times. The rearrangement uses TRBV25-1 and TRBJ2-7; perhaps TRBD2 as D (6 bases). Germline CDR1 MGHDK, CDR2 SYGVNS. The CDR3 is 12 residues long. V dropped 2 bases and J dropped 6 bases, with 8 bases sitting between them. Here the CDR3 DNA reads TGTGCCAGCAGTGAAGGAGGGTTCGAGCAGTACTTC. Its translation: CASSEGGFEQYF.